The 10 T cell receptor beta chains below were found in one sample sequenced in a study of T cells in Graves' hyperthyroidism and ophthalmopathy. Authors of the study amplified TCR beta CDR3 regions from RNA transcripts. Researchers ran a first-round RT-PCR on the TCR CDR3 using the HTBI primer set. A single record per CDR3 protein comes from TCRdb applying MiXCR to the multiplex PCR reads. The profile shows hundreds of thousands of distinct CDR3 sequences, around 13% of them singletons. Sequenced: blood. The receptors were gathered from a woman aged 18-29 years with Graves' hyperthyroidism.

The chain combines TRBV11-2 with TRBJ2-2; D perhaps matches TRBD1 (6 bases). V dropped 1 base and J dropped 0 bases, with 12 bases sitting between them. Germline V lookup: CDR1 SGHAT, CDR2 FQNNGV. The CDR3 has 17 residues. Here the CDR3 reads CASSLGIDRPNTGELFF. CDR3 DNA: TGTGCCAGCAGCTTAGGAATCGACAGGCCGAACACCGGGGAGCTGTTTTTT.

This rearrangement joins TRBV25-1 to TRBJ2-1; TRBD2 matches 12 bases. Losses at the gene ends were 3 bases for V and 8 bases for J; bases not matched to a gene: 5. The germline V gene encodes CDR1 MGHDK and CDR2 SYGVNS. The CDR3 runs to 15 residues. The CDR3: CASSETSGRIHEQFF. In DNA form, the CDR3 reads TGTGCCAGCAGTGAGACTAGCGGGAGAATCCATGAGCAGTTCTTC.

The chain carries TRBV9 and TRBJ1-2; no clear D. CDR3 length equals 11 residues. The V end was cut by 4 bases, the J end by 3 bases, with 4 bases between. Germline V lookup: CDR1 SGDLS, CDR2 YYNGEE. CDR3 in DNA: TGTGCCAGCAGCCGGGACTATGGCTACACCTTC. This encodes CASSRDYGYTF. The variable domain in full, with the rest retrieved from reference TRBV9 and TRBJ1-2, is DSGVTQTPKHLITATGQRVTLRCSPRSGDLSVYWYQQSLDQGLQFLIQYYNGEERAKGNILERFSAQQFPDLHSELNLSSLELGDSALYFCASSRDYGYTFGSGTRLTVV.

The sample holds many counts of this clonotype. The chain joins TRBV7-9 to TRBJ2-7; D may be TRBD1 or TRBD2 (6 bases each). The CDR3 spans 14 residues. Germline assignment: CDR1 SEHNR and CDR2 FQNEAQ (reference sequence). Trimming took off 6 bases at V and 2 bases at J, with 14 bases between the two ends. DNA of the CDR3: TGTGCCAGCAGTCTCGGGGGCCTGACCTACGAGCAGTACTTC. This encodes CASSLGGLTYEQYF.

CDR3 coding DNA: TGTGCCAGCAGTGAAGCGGGGGGCGCCCGGAGCAATCAGCCCCAGCATTTT. Translation: CASSEAGGARSNQPQHF. This chain uses TRBV2 with TRBJ1-5; D is perhaps TRBD1 (6 bases). CDR3 length: 17 residues. Germline assignment: CDR1 SNHLY and CDR2 FYNNEI. V was trimmed by 0 bases and J by 1 base, leaving 13 bases between them.

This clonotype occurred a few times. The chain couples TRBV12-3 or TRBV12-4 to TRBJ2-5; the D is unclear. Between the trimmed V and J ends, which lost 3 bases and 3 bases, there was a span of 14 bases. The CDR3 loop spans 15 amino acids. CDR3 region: CASSFWGWNEETQYF. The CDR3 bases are TGTGCCAGCAGTTTCTGGGGTTGGAATGAAGAGACCCAGTACTTC.

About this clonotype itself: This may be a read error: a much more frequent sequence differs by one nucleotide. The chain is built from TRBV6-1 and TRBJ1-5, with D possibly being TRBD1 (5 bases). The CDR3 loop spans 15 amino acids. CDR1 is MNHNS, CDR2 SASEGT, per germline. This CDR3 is CPSTASGHSNQPQHF. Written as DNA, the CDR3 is TGTCCCAGCACCGCGTCGGGGCATAGCAATCAGCCCCAGCATTTT.

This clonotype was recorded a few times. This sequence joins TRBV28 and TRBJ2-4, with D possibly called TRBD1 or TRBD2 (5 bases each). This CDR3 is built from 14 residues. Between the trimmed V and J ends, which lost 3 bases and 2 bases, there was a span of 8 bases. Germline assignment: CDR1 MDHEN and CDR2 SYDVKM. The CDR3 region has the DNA TGTGCCAGCAGTTTTTGGGGGTCCAAAAACATTCAGTACTTC. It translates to CASSFWGSKNIQYF.

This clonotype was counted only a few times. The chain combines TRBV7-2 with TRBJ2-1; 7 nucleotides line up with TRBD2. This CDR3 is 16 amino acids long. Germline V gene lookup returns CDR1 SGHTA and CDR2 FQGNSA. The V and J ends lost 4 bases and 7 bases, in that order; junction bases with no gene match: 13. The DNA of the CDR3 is TGTGCCAGCAGCTCGAACACCGGGACTACCTTTAATGAGCAGTTCTTC. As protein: CASSSNTGTTFNEQFF.

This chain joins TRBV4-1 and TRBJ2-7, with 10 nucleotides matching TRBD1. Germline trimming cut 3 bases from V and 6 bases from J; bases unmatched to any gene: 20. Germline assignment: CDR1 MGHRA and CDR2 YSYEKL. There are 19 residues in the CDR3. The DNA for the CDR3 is TGCGCCAGCAGCCATCCCCGATTCAAACCGGGACAGGGGAACGCCGAGCAGTACTTC. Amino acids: CASSHPRFKPGQGNAEQYF.